The T cell receptor beta chain described here comes from a study of T cells expressing NK-cell markers. As for the study in general: It was from sorted CD3+CD56+NKG2C+, CD3+CD56+NKG2C- and CD3+CD56-NKG2C+ T cells that TCR beta repertoires came.

CDR1 is MGHDK, CDR2 SYGVNS, per germline. CDR3 length equals 13 residues. Turning to this clonotype: Its specificity is not known.

The study, taken as a whole, reports: Dominant NKG2C+ clonotypes accounted for roughly 1.0-8% of CD8+ T cells in 5 to 7 donors.

Each CDR3 protein gets one entry in TCRdb, which reprocessed the 5' RACE reads and gives no DNA. The sample includes about 260,000 distinct CDR3 sequences. Sequenced input: blood T cells: a sorted CD56 or NKG2C T cell subset, CD4+ or CD8+ T cells, or bulk PBMC T cells (not recorded which). The chain carries TRBV25-1 and TRBJ1-1. The sequence derives from a woman between 18 and 70 years old in good health. This CDR3 reads CASSEDVPDIAFF.